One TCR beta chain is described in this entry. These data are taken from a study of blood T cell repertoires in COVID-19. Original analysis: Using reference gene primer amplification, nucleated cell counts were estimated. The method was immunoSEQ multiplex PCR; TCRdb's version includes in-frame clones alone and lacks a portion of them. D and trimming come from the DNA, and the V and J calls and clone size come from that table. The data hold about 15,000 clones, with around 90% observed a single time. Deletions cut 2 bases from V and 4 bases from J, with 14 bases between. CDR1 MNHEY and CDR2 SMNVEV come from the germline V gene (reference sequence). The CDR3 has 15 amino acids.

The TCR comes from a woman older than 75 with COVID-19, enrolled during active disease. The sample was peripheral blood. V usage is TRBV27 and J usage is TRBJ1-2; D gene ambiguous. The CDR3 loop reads CASSLGGVQSYGYTF. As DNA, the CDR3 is TGTGCCAGCAGTTTAGGCGGGGTCCAGAGCTATGGCTACACCTTC.